This T cell receptor (beta chain) came from a study of T cells in Graves' hyperthyroidism and ophthalmopathy. Amplification of TCR beta CDR3 regions used RNA as the template. First-round RT-PCR of the TCR CDR3 relied on the HTBI primer set. One entry per CDR3 protein results from TCRdb running MiXCR on the multiplex PCR reads. The sample holds hundreds of thousands of distinct CDR3 sequences, less than 25% seen once. Germline V gene data show CDR1 as MNHEY and CDR2 as SVGAGI. The CDR3 spans 17 residues. V shed 0 bases and J shed 1 base, with 14 bases lying between them. This clonotype was seen only a few times. Antigen: not known. Each ophthalmopathy patient scored at least 3 on the Clinical Activity Score and at least 4 on NOSPECS grade, with duration under 3 months. The PBMCs had their origin in approximately 10 ml of fresh peripheral blood. Findings and caveats of the study: Among clonotypes expanded in thyroid above 0.001, most were also found in blood.

Sequences were obtained from blood. The chain recombines TRBV6-5 with TRBJ2-3, with D perhaps assigned TRBD1 or TRBD2 (5 bases each). This clonotype was obtained from a man younger than 45 with Graves' ophthalmopathy. This chain's CDR3 is CASSYSRGPSGTDTQYF. The CDR3 DNA follows: TGTGCCAGCAGTTACTCTCGGGGCCCCTCGGGCACAGATACGCAGTATTTT.